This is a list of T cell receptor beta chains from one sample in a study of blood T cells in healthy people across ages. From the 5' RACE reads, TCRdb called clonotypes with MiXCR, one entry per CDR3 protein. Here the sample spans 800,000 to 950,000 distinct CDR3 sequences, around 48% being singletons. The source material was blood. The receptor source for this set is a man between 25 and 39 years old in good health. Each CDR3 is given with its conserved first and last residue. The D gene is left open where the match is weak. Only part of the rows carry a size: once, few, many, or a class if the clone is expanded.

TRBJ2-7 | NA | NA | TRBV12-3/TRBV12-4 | CASSRSNNEQYF | TGTGCCAGCAGCCGCAGTAACAATGAGCAGTACTTC
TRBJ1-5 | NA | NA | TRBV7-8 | CASSLAAGWPQHF | TGTGCCAGCAGCTTAGCTGCAGGGTGGCCCCAGCATTTT
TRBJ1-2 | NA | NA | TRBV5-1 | CASSVDQGVYGYTF | TGCGCCAGCAGCGTGGACCAGGGAGTTTATGGCTACACCTTC
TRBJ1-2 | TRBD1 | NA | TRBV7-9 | CASSLSGQGRGYTF | TGTGCCAGCAGCTTATCGGGACAGGGGAGAGGCTACACCTTC
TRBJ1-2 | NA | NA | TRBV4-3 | CASSQDVFRGYTF | TGCGCCAGCAGCCAAGATGTATTTCGAGGCTACACCTTC
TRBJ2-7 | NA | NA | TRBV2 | CATEGAYEQYF | TGTGCCACGGAGGGGGCCTACGAGCAGTACTTC
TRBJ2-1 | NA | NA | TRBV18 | CASSPSGGGSYNEQFF | TGTGCCAGCTCACCATCAGGAGGGGGCTCCTACAATGAGCAGTTCTTC
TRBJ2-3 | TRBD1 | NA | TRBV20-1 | CSASLGQGRTDTQYF | TGCAGTGCGTCCTTGGGACAGGGACGTACAGATACGCAGTATTTT
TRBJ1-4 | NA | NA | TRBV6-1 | CASSPSAGGRANEKLFF | TGTGCCAGCAGTCCAAGCGCCGGGGGTAGAGCTAATGAAAAACTGTTTTTT
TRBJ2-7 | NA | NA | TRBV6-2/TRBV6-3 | CASSRDGSGNYEQYF | TGTGCCAGCAGCAGAGATGGTTCGGGCAACTACGAGCAGTACTTC
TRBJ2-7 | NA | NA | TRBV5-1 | CASSWATSYEQYF | TGCGCCAGCAGCTGGGCAACGTCCTACGAGCAGTACTTC
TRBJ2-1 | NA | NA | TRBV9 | CASSAGTTELPFF | TGTGCCAGCAGCGCGGGGACAACTGAACTTCCGTTCTTC
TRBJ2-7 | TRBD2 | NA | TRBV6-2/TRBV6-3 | CASSPRSSGDEQYF | TGTGCCAGCAGCCCTCGGTCTAGCGGGGACGAGCAGTACTTC
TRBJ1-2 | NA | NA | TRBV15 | CATSRGAGAGYGYTF | TGTGCCACCAGCAGAGGGGCCGGCGCCGGCTATGGCTACACCTTC
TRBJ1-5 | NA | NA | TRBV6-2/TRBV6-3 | CASSAQVYQPQHF | TGTGCCAGCAGTGCCCAGGTGTACCAGCCCCAGCATTTT
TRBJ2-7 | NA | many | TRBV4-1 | CASSQEGYEQYF | TGCGCCAGCAGCCAAGAGGGGTACGAGCAGTACTTC
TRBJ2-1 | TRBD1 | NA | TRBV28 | CASSMTGGKNEQFF | TGTGCCAGCAGTATGACAGGGGGCAAGAATGAGCAGTTCTTC
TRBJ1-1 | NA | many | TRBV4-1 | CASSQDPGSSTEAFF | TGCGCCAGCAGCCAAGATCCGGGGTCAAGCACTGAAGCTTTCTTT
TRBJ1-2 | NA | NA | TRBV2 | CASSEGQAVSGYTF | TGTGCCAGCAGTGAAGGGCAGGCTGTTTCTGGCTACACCTTC
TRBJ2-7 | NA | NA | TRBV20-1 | CSASSGKLYEQYF | TGCAGTGCTAGTTCCGGGAAACTCTACGAGCAGTACTTC
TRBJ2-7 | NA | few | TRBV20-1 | CSASGRVYEQYF | TGCAGTGCTAGCGGCAGGGTCTACGAGCAGTACTTC
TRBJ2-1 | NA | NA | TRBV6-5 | CASSYSYDSSRGNEQFF | TGTGCCAGCAGTTACTCCTACGACAGTTCCCGCGGCAATGAGCAGTTCTTC
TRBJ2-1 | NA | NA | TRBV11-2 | CASSIPSRGLGNEQFF | TGTGCCAGCAGCATACCCAGCCGGGGCCTGGGGAATGAGCAGTTCTTC
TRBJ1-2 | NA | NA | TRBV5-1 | CASSAEGTANGYTF | TGCGCCAGCAGCGCGGAGGGGACGGCCAATGGCTACACCTTC
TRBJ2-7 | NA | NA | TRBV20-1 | CSARQTSYEQYF | TGCAGTGCTAGACAGACATCCTACGAGCAGTACTTC
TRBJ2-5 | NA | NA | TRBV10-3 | CAISHPGPKETQYF | TGTGCCATCAGTCATCCCGGGCCTAAAGAGACCCAGTACTTC
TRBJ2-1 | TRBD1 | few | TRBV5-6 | CASSLDRGTGNNEQFF | TGTGCCAGCAGCTTGGACCGGGGGACAGGGAACAATGAGCAGTTCTTC
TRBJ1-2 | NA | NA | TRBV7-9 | CASSQAARDGYTF | TGTGCCAGCAGCCAGGCAGCGCGGGATGGCTACACCTTC
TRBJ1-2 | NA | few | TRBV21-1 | CASSKADLRCVVRGYGYTF | TGTGCCAGCAGCAAAGCCGACCTAAGATGTGTGGTTCGAGGCTATGGCTACACCTTC
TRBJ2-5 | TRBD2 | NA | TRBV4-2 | CASSQGTFAGGQETQYF | TGTGCCAGCAGCCAAGGAACGTTCGCGGGGGGACAAGAGACCCAGTACTTC
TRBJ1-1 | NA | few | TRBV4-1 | CASSQVTNREGTEAFF | TGCGCCAGCAGCCAAGTTACAAACAGGGAGGGAACTGAAGCTTTCTTT
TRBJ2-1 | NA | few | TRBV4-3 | CASSQDFRRSYNEQFF | TGCGCCAGCAGCCAAGATTTTCGGCGCTCCTACAATGAGCAGTTCTTC
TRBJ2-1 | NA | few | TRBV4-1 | CASSQGSRNQFF | TGCGCCAGCAGCCAAGGGTCTAGAAATCAGTTCTTC
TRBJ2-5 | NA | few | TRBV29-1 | CSVEGLSETQYF | TGCAGCGTTGAAGGCTTGTCGGAGACCCAGTACTTC
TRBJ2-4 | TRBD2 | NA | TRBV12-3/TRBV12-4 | CASSFSRGREDIQYF | TGTGCCAGCAGTTTCTCTCGGGGCCGGGAGGACATTCAGTACTTC
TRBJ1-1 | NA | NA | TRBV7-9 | CASSLGGVPNTEAFF | TGTGCCAGCAGCTTAGGCGGGGTCCCGAACACTGAAGCTTTCTTT